This entry features one T cell receptor (beta chain) sequence. Its antigen remains undetermined. No base quality values were provided; no much bigger clone lies one nucleotide off. This entry is derived from a study of CD8+CD57+ T cells in acquired aplastic anemia (dated by TCRdb to between 2017 and 2018). Broadly, across the study: A mean of approximately 3 ug of DNA, ranging from about 0.19 to 30 ug, was extracted from sorted CD4+ and CD8+ cells. CD8+CD57+ expansion was defined as frequency above the mean frequency observed in healthy subjects.

The paper's findings and limits, for the study overall: About 30 CD8+ CDR3 sequences were found to be shared between patients and controls, but these sequences appeared to be highly expressed in patients and within the immunodominant clones of the patients. Between patients and healthy controls, no significant difference in CD8+ Simpson's diversity was found (P=0.060).

Sequences DFQATT (CDR1) and SNEGSKA (CDR2) are obtained from the germline V gene (reference sequence). V is pruned by 4 bases and J by 4 bases, leaving 2 bases of the junction without a gene match. The CDR3 sequence holds 12 residues, the cysteine and phenylalanine included. Only the CDR3 portion is preserved as DNA: 36 bases, with reading frame beginning at the first base. Genomic DNA was used as template for profiling of TCR beta VDJ combinations and CDR3 sequences. An Illumina HiSeq 2000 was the platform used for TCR repertoire sequencing. In the original analysis: Repertoires were assessed using TRBV/TRBJ rearrangement plots, CDR3 size and DJ length profiles, and Simpson's diversity index. The most abundant DNA sequence in the deep sequencing data was defined as the immunodominant clone. CDR3 amino acid sequences were checked for sharing between subjects and were compared against published repertoires and the VDJdb database. TCRdb cleaned the public reads at Q25 with fastp, built clones with MiXCR and kept in-frame beta chains. Under each unique CDR3 protein, matching rows form one entry showing the most common genes and DNA. These V and J calls originate from TCRdb's pipeline instead of the authors' own analysis. The sample table contains fewer than 85,000 distinct CDR3 sequences; only one count was recorded for roughly 70% of them. Around 80% of the sample comes from the top ten.

The patients picked for sequencing were ones in whom flow cytometry had shown an expansion of CD8+CD57+ cells. Every patient had severe acquired aplastic anemia, diagnosed using the International Study of Aplastic Anemia and Agranulocytosis and Camitta criteria. No patient had received any therapy when blood was sampled. In the study, sorted CD4+ and CD8+ blood T cells from patients with severe aplastic anemia and from healthy subjects underwent deep sequencing of TCR repertoires. Patients were enrolled in the USA under clinicaltrials.gov protocols 00001620, 01623167, 00001397, 00071045, 00081523 and 00961064. Ficoll-Paque density gradient centrifugation was used to isolate peripheral blood mononuclear cells. Before DNA was extracted, CD4+ and CD8+ T cells were sorted using either FACS or magnetic beads.

The specimen was sorted CD4+, CD8+, or CD8+CD57+ T cells (not recorded which) from PBMCs. The chain links TRBV20-1 with TRBJ2-7, with TRBD1 matching 9 junction bases. The clonotype comes from a human donor with aplastic anemia. The CDR3 region has the sequence CSATGQGYEQYF. The sequenced DNA: TGCAGTGCTACCGGACAGGGGTACGAGCAGTACTTC.